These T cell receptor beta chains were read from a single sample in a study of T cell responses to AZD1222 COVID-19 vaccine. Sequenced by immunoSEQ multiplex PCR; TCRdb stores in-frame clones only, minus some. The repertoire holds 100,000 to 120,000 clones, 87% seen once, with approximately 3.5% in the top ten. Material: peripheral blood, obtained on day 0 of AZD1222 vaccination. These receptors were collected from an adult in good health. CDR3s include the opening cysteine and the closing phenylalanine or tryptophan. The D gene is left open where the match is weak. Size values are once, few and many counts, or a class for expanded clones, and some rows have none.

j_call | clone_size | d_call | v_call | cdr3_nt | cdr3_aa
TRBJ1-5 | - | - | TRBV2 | TGTGCCAGCAGCTGGGGCCAGGCTCCGAGGCAGCCCCAGCATTTT | CASSWGQAPRQPQHF
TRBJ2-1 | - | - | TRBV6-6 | TGTGCCAGCAGAGGCAAGCCAGCTTTCTACAATGAGCAGTTCTTC | CASRGKPAFYNEQFF
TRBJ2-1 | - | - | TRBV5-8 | TGTGCCAGCAGTTCCAGGGGGGGAGTAAGGGTCAATGAGCAGTTCTTC | CASSSRGGVRVNEQFF
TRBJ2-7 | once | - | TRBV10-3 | TGTGCCATCAGTGAACAGACCGTTATTAACTACGAGCAGTACTTC | CAISEQTVINYEQYF
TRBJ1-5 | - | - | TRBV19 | TGTGCCAGTAAGTGGTTGGATCAGCCCCAGCATTTT | CASKWLDQPQHF
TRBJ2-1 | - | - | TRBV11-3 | TGTGCCAGCAGGTCGGGGGACTCTAGCGATGAGCAGTTCTTC | CASRSGDSSDEQFF
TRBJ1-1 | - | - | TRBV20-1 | TGCAGTGCTAAGGGGCACACTGAAGCTTTCTTT | CSAKGHTEAFF
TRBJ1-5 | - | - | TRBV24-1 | TGTGCCACCAGTGGAGGACTAAGGCATTTT | CATSGGLRHF
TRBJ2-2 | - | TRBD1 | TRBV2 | TGTGCCAGCGGGCGGGGCAGGGGGCAAAACGGGGAGCTGTTTTTT | CASGRGRGQNGELFF
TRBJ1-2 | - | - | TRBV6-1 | TGTGCCAGCAGTGACGTCGGACACGCCAACTATGGCTACACCTTC | CASSDVGHANYGYTF
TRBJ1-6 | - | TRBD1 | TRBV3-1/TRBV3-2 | TGTGCCAGCAGCCAAGGGGGGACAGCCCGCGCTGGGAATTCACCCCTCCACTTT | CASSQGGTARAGNSPLHF
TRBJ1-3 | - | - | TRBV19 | TGTGCCAGTAGTATTTTGGTGTCGCGCAGCTCTGGAAACACCATATATTTT | CASSILVSRSSGNTIYF
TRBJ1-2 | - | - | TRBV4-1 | TGCGCCAGCAGCCAAACGAACGGGGTTGGGCGCTACACCTTC | CASSQTNGVGRYTF
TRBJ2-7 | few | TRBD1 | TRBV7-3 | TGTGCCAGCAGCTCCTCCCCGACAGGGGGCTACGAGCAGTACTTC | CASSSSPTGGYEQYF
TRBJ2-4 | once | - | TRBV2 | TGTGCCAGCAGGGACATCAAAAACATTCAGTACTTC | CASRDIKNIQYF
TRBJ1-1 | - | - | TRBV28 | TGTGCCAGCAGTTATGTTCGGGACCATGGGGTCACTGAAGCTTTCTTT | CASSYVRDHGVTEAFF
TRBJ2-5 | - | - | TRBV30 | TGTGCCTGGAGTGTAGGGGGGGCAGGATCTGGAGAGACCCAGTACTTC | CAWSVGGAGSGETQYF
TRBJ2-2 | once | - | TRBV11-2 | TGTGCCAGCAGCTTAGTGACCGGTTCCGTCACCGGGGAGCTGTTTTTT | CASSLVTGSVTGELFF
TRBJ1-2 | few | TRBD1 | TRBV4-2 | TGTGCCAGCAGCCTCGGACAGGTGAATGGCTACACCTTC | CASSLGQVNGYTF
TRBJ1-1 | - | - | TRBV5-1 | TGCGCCAGCAGCCCGGCGGGCCAGGCCGTAGTGAACACTGAAGCTTTCTTT | CASSPAGQAVVNTEAFF
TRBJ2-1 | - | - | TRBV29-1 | TGCAGCCACTTAAGAGGAGGGGCTGGCGAGCAGTTCTTC | CSHLRGGAGEQFF
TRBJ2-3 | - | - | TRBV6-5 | TGTGCCAGCAGTCCCCTGGGGAATACGCAGTATTTT | CASSPLGNTQYF
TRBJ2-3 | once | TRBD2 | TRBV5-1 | TGCGCCAGCAGCTTGGAACTAGCGGGGGTGGCAGATACGCAGTATTTT | CASSLELAGVADTQYF
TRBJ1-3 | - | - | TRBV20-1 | TGCAGTGTAGCCTCTGGAAACACCATATATTTT | CSVASGNTIYF
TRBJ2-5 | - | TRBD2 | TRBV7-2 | TGTGCCAGCAGCTCAATGGGACTAGCGATTCAGACCCAGTACTTC | CASSSMGLAIQTQYF
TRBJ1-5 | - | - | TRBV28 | TGTGCCAGCAGTTTATACAGAGGGGACGGTCTCAATCAGCCCCAGCATTTT | CASSLYRGDGLNQPQHF
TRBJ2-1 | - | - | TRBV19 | TGTGCCAGTAGTCCAAGACCCTACAATGAGCAGTTCTTC | CASSPRPYNEQFF
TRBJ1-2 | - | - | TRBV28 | TGTGCCAGCAGTTTAATGGCAGGGTCTAACTATGGCTACACCTTC | CASSLMAGSNYGYTF
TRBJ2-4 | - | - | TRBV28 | TGTGCCAGCAGTTTGGTAGCCAAAAACATTCAGTACTTC | CASSLVAKNIQYF
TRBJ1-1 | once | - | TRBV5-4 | TGTGCCAGCAGCTTGCAGGATATGAACACTGAAGCTTTCTTT | CASSLQDMNTEAFF
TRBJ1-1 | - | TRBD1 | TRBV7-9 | TGTGCCAGCAGCCTGGCCGGGACAGGGGGCTCTGAAGCTTTCTTT | CASSLAGTGGSEAFF
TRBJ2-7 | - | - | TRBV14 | TGTGCCAGCAGCCAATTAGTTTACGAGCAGTACTTC | CASSQLVYEQYF
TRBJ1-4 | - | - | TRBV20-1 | TGCAGTGCTAGTCAAGGGTATGAAAAACTGTTTTTT | CSASQGYEKLFF
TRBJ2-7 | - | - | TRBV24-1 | TGTGCCACCAGGCCGAACCTTAAGGGACACTACTACGAGCAGTACTTC | CATRPNLKGHYYEQYF
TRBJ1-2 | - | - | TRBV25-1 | TGTGCCAGTTCCAGGCACTATGGCTACACCTTC | CASSRHYGYTF
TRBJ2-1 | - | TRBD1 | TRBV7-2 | TGTGCCAGCAGCTCCTTTGGGACAGGGGACACCTACAATGAGCAGTTCTTC | CASSSFGTGDTYNEQFF
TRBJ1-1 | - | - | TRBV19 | TGTGCCAGTAGCCCCCGGGGCAGGGGGAACACTGAAGCTTTCTTT | CASSPRGRGNTEAFF
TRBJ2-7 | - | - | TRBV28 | TGTGCCAGCAGTTTAGCGGGGCGCGGCAACGAGCAGTACTTC | CASSLAGRGNEQYF
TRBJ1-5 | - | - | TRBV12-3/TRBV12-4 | TGTGCCAGCAGCCCAACGGACAATCAGCCCCAGCATTTT | CASSPTDNQPQHF
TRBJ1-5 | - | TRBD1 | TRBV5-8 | TGTGCCAGCAGTTTCGCCGGGACAGGGGGCCGGGGCAATCAGCCCCAGCATTTT | CASSFAGTGGRGNQPQHF
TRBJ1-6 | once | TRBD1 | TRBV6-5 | TGTGCCAGCACGAAGGACAGGGATCCAATTTCACCCCTCCACTTT | CASTKDRDPISPLHF
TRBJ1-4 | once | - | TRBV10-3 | TGTGCCATCAGTGAGGGCCATAATGAAAAACTGTTTTTT | CAISEGHNEKLFF
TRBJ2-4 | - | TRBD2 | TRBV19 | TGTGCCAGTATGACTAGCGGGATAGCCAAAAACATTCAGTACTTC | CASMTSGIAKNIQYF
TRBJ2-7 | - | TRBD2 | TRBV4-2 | TGTGCCAGCAGCCAAGTAGTCACTAGCGGGCAGAGTCCCTACGAGCAGTACTTC | CASSQVVTSGQSPYEQYF
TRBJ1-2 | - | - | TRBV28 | TGTGCCAGCAGTACTCCGGGGAGGACCCTCTATGGCTACACCTTC | CASSTPGRTLYGYTF
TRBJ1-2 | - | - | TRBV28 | TGTGCCAGCAGCCCAGGTGGAGAAAGAAGCTATGGCTACACCTTC | CASSPGGERSYGYTF
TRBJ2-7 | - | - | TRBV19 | TGTGCCAGTAGTATGTCCGGCTATTCCTACGAGCAGTACTTC | CASSMSGYSYEQYF
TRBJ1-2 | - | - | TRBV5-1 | TGCGCCAGCAGCTTGGGGACCGCCGGAGACGGCTACACCTTC | CASSLGTAGDGYTF
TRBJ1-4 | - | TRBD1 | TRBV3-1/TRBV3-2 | TGTGCCAGCAGCCAAGCCCCAGGGGGTGAAAAACTGTTTTTT | CASSQAPGGEKLFF
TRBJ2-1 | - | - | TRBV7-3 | TGTGCCAGCAGCCCCGGACGGGGCAATGAGCAGTTCTTC | CASSPGRGNEQFF
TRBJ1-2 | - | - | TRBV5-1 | TGCGCCAGCAGCCTAACAACAGTTGACTATGGCTACACCTTC | CASSLTTVDYGYTF
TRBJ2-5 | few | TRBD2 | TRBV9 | TGTGCCAGCAGCCCAGAGGCTAGCGGGGGGTACCAAGAGACCCAGTACTTC | CASSPEASGGYQETQYF
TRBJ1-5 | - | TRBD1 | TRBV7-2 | TGTGCCAGCAGCTCCTCCCCGGGACAGGGTAGGCGCAATCAGCCCCAGCATTTT | CASSSSPGQGRRNQPQHF
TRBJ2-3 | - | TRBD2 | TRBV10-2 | TGCGCCAGCAGGATAGGCGGGAGGGAAGGGAACACAGATACGCAGTATTTT | CASRIGGREGNTDTQYF
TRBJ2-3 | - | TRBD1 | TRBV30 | TGTGCCTGGATGAGGACAGGGGTGCCAGATACGCAGTATTTT | CAWMRTGVPDTQYF
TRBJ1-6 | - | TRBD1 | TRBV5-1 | TGCGCCAGCAGCATGGGACAGGGGCCAAATTCACCCCTCCACTTT | CASSMGQGPNSPLHF
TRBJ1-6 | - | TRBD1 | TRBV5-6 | TGTGCCAGCAGCCCGGGACAGGGGGGAAATTCACCCCTCCACTTT | CASSPGQGGNSPLHF
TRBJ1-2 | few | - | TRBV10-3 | TGTGCCATCAGAGGGATTAATTATGGCTACACCTTC | CAIRGINYGYTF